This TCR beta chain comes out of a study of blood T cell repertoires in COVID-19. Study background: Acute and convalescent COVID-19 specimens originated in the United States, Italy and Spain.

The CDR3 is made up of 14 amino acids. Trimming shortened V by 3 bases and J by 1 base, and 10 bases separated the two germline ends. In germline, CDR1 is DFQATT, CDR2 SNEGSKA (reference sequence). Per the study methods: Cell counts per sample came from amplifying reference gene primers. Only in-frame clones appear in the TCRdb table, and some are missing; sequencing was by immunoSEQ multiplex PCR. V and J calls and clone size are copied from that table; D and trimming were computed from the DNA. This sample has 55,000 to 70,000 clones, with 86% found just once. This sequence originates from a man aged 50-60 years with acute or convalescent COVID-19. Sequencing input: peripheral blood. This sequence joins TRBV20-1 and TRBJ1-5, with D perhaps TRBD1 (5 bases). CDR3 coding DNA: TGCAGTGCTAGTCGGGGGATCAGCAATCAGCCCCAGCATTTT. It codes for CSASRGISNQPQHF.